The next 19 T cell receptor beta chains were all read from a single sample in a study of blood T cell repertoires in COVID-19. TCRdb keeps only in-frame clones here, not all; method: immunoSEQ multiplex PCR. The sample yields fewer than 130,000 clones, approximately 82% seen once. Sequencing used peripheral blood. Receptors were obtained from a woman of 80 years or more with acute or convalescent COVID-19.

As for this clone: At one boundary the junction diverges from the germline segment, which might be a read error. The rearrangement uses TRBV7-7 and TRBJ2-2; D uncertain. Germline V lookup: CDR1 SSHAT, CDR2 FNYEAQ (reference sequence). The CDR3 extends over 15 amino acids. The CDR3 is CASSLSVSNTGELFF. The CDR3 DNA follows: TGTGCTAGCAGCTTATCCGTCAGTAACACCGGGGAGCTGTTTTTT.

This chain links TRBV7-9 with TRBJ2-7; maybe TRBD2 (7 bases). This CDR3 has 15 amino acids. In germline, CDR1 is SEHNR, CDR2 FQNEAQ (reference sequence). Trimming took 1 base from V and 5 from J, leaving 15 bases between them. DNA of the CDR3: TGTGCCAGCAGCTTAGGCGGGGGCGCCGGGGACGAGCAGTACTTC. Amino acids: CASSLGGGAGDEQYF.

The chain recombines TRBV18 with TRBJ1-1, with D unresolved. This CDR3 region has 14 residues. The germline V gene encodes CDR1 KGHSH and CDR2 LQKENI. The V gene lost 6 bases and the J gene lost 0 bases, with 11 bases spanning the gap. This chain's CDR3 is CASSRGRVNTEAFF. The CDR3, as DNA: TGTGCCAGCTCGCGAGGGAGGGTGAACACTGAAGCTTTCTTT. Full variable domain (rest looked up from reference TRBV18 and TRBJ1-1): NAGVMQNPRHLVRRRGQEARLRCSPMKGHSHVYWYRQLPEEGLKFMVYLQKENIIDESGMPKERFSAEFPKEGPSILRIQQVVRGDSAAYFCASSRGRVNTEAFFGQGTRLTVV.

The rearrangement links TRBV7-9 to TRBJ2-1; 7 nucleotides line up with TRBD2. The CDR3 runs to 16 residues. The ends lost 4 bases at V and 12 bases at J; junction bases unmatched: 18. Germline values: CDR1 SEHNR, CDR2 FQNEAQ (reference sequence). This CDR3 is CASSSIPLAEASVQFF. The CDR3 coding sequence is TGTGCCAGCAGCTCCATCCCCCTAGCGGAGGCCAGTGTGCAGTTCTTC.

This clone occurred a few times. The rearrangement links TRBV20-1 to TRBJ2-1; TRBD2 aligns across 7 bases. Germline CDR1 reads DFQATT; CDR2 reads SNEGSKA (reference sequence). V shed 3 bases, J shed 0 bases, and the junction held 5 bases outside the gene matches. The CDR3 loop spans 15 amino acids. DNA of the CDR3: TGCAGTGCTAGTACTCGCGGGGGCTCCTACAATGAGCAGTTCTTC. It encodes CSASTRGGSYNEQFF.

V gene TRBV2 combines with J gene TRBJ1-4; no definite D call. The germline CDR1 and CDR2 sequences are SNHLY and FYNNEI. Trimming stripped 7 bases from V and 7 bases from J, with 16 bases between. This CDR3 is 14 amino acids long. Here the CDR3 DNA reads TGTGCCAGCACCAAGACAAACGGGGTTGAAAAACTGTTTTTT. Translating it yields CASTKTNGVEKLFF.

V gene TRBV18 combines with J gene TRBJ2-7; 9 bases match TRBD1. Per germline, CDR1 KGHSH and CDR2 LQKENI. CDR3 length equals 20 residues. J was trimmed by 6 bases and V by 3 bases; bases with no gene match: 24. The DNA for the CDR3 is TGTGCCAGCTCACCTAGGGGACAGGGCCCCTCGGGGGCCACGATCCGCGAGCAGTACTTC. Amino acid sequence: CASSPRGQGPSGATIREQYF. Full variable domain (outside the CDR3, taken from reference TRBV18 and TRBJ2-7): NAGVMQNPRHLVRRRGQEARLRCSPMKGHSHVYWYRQLPEEGLKFMVYLQKENIIDESGMPKERFSAEFPKEGPSILRIQQVVRGDSAAYFCASSPRGQGPSGATIREQYFGPGTRLTVT.

V and J are TRBV30 and TRBJ1-4, with 7 bases that match TRBD1. Germline V gene data show CDR1 as GTSNPN and CDR2 as SVGIG (reference sequence). V lost 5 bases and J lost 7; bases outside the gene matches: 10. This CDR3 is built from 14 residues. For the CDR3, the DNA is TGTGCCTGGGTTGGCCGGGACAGAGGTGAAAAACTGTTTTTT. This codes for CAWVGRDRGEKLFF. Full variable domain (rest looked up from reference TRBV30 and TRBJ1-4): SQTIHQWPATLVQPVGSPLSLECTVEGTSNPNLYWYRQAAGRGLQLLFYSVGIGQISSEVPQNLSASRPQDRQFILSSKKLLLSDSGFYLCAWVGRDRGEKLFFGSGTQLSVL.

The rearrangement links TRBV5-1 to TRBJ2-3, with TRBD2 identical over 7 bases. Trimming cost V 4 bases and J 2 bases; bases outside gene matches: 4. Per germline, CDR1 SGHRS and CDR2 YFSETQ. This CDR3 contains 14 residues. The CDR3 here is CASSELADTDTQYF. For the CDR3, the DNA is TGCGCCAGCAGCGAGCTAGCGGACACAGATACGCAGTATTTT. Based on the CDR3 plus reference TRBV5-1 and TRBJ2-3, the full variable domain is KAGVTQTPRYLIKTRGQQVTLSCSPISGHRSVSWYQQTPGQGLQFLFEYFSETQRNKGNFPGRFSGRQFSNSRSEMNVSTLELGDSALYLCASSELADTDTQYFGPGTRLTVL.

V usage is TRBV19 and J usage is TRBJ2-3; D is undetermined. The germline V gene encodes CDR1 LNHDA and CDR2 SQIVND (reference sequence). V was pared by 6 bases and J by 2 bases, with 12 bases between. The CDR3 spans 14 residues. The CDR3 reads CASRRGGNTDTQYF. In DNA form, the CDR3 reads TGTGCCAGTAGGAGAGGCGGCAACACAGATACGCAGTATTTT.

The chain has TRBV11-2 and TRBJ2-2; D gene ambiguous. CDR1 is SGHAT and CDR2 is FQNNGV in the germline V gene. CDR3 length equals 15 residues. Trimming took 0 bases from V and 2 from J, leaving 7 bases between them. This chain's CDR3 is CASSLEISNTGELFF. In nucleotides, the CDR3 is TGTGCCAGCAGCTTAGAAATTAGTAACACCGGGGAGCTGTTTTTT.

This chain links TRBV27 with TRBJ1-6; 7 bases fit TRBD1. The CDR3 contains 14 residues. The V gene end was trimmed by 6 bases and the J gene end by 7 bases; junction bases not matched to a gene: 6. Germline CDR1 and CDR2: MNHEY and SMNVEV (reference sequence). CDR3 sequence (DNA): TGTGCCAGCAGCCTCGCAGGGGGGAATTCACCCCTCCACTTT. Protein product: CASSLAGGNSPLHF.

The gene calls are TRBV10-3 and TRBJ1-5, with 7 bases matching TRBD1. This CDR3 comprises 14 residues. Germline-derived CDR1 and CDR2 are ENHRY and SYGVKD. Trimming at V came to 4 bases and at J to 5 bases, leaving 5 bases not matched to a gene. The CDR3 sequence is CAISGGQFDQPQHF. Here the CDR3 DNA reads TGTGCCATCAGTGGGGGACAGTTTGATCAGCCCCAGCATTTT.

The rearrangement links TRBV6-2 or TRBV6-3 to TRBJ1-5; D unclear. Germline CDR1 MNHEY, CDR2 SVGEGT. V dropped 4 bases and J dropped 0 bases, with 10 bases sitting between them. There are 15 residues in the CDR3. As DNA, the CDR3 is TGTGCCAGCAGTTTCCCGCAGTTTAGCAATCAGCCCCAGCATTTT. This gives the protein CASSFPQFSNQPQHF.

The chain is built from TRBV3-1 (or the pseudogene TRBV3-2) and TRBJ2-6, with D perhaps TRBD1 (5 bases). Germline CDR1 LGHDT, CDR2 YNNKEL (reference sequence). The V end lost 0 bases, the J end lost 2 bases, and 14 bases lay between the germline ends. The CDR3 has 18 residues. The CDR3 region is CASSQDMTDNAGANVLTF. CDR3 in DNA: TGTGCCAGCAGCCAAGATATGACAGATAACGCTGGGGCCAACGTCCTGACTTTC.

The chain combines TRBV3-1 (or the pseudogene TRBV3-2) with TRBJ2-5; D is ambiguous. V lost 1 base to trimming and J lost 2 bases, with 5 bases between them. This CDR3 region has 13 residues. The germline V gene has CDR1 LGHDT and CDR2 YNNKEL (reference sequence). CDR3 amino acids: CASSQVRQETQYF. In nucleotides, the CDR3 is TGTGCCAGCAGCCAAGTTCGGCAAGAGACCCAGTACTTC.

This chain connects TRBV15 to TRBJ1-3; maybe TRBD1 (6 bases). The CDR3 consists of 15 residues. CDR1 is LNHNV and CDR2 is YYDKDF in the germline V gene (reference sequence). The ends were cut back, 0 bases at V and 7 bases at J, with 13 bases in the middle. CDR3 in amino acids: CATSREGAIGNTIYF. Written as DNA, the CDR3 is TGTGCCACCAGCAGAGAGGGGGCTATTGGTAACACCATATATTTT.

The rearrangement links TRBV7-2 to TRBJ1-1, with 8 bases matching TRBD1. Losses at the gene ends were 5 bases for V and 6 bases for J; bases not matched to a gene: 11. This CDR3 spans 15 amino acids. The germline V gene encodes CDR1 SGHTA and CDR2 FQGNSA. CDR3 in amino acids: CASSLPPGGASEAFF. In DNA, the CDR3 is TGTGCCAGCAGCCTCCCCCCAGGGGGCGCCTCTGAAGCTTTCTTT.

The chain recombines TRBV4-2 with TRBJ2-5; 7 bases fit TRBD2. J gave up 0 bases and V 2 bases, and 3 bases lay outside the gene matches. Germline CDR1 LGHNA, CDR2 YNFKEQ. This CDR3 region has 15 residues. The CDR3 nucleotides read TGTGCCAGCAGCCAACGAGCGGGGAACCAAGAGACCCAGTACTTC. This codes for CASSQRAGNQETQYF.